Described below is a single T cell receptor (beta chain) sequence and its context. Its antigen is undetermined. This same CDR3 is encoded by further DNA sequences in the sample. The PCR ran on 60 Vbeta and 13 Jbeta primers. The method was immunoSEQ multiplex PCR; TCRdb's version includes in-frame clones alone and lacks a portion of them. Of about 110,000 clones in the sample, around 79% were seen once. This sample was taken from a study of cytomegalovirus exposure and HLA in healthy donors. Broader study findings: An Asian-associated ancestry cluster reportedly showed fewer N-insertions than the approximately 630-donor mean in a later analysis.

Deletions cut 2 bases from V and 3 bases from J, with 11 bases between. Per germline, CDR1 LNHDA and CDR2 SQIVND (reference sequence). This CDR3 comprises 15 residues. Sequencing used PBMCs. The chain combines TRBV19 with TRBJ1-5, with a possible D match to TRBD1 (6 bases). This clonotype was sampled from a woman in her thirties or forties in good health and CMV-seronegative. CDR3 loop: CASSIFRGSNQPQHF. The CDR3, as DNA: TGTGCCAGTAGTATATTCAGGGGCTCCAATCAGCCCCAGCATTTT. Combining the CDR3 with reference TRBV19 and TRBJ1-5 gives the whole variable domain DGGITQSPKYLFRKEGQNVTLSCEQNLNHDAMYWYRQDPGQGLRLIYYSQIVNDFQKGDIAEGYSVSREKKESFPLTVTSAQKNPTAFYLCASSIFRGSNQPQHFGDGTRLSIL.